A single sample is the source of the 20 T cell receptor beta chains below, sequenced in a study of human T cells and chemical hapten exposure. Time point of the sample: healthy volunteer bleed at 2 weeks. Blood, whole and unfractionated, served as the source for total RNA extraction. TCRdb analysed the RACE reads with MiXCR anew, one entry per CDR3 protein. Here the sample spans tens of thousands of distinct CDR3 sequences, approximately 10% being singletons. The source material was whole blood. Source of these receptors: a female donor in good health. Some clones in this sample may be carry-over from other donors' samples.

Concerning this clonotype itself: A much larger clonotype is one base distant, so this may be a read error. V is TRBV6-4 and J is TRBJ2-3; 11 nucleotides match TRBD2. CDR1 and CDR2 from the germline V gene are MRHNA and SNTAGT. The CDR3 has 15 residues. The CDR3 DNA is TGTGCCAGCAGTGACACTAGCGGGAGCACAAATACGCAGTATTTT. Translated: CASSDTSGSTNTQYF.

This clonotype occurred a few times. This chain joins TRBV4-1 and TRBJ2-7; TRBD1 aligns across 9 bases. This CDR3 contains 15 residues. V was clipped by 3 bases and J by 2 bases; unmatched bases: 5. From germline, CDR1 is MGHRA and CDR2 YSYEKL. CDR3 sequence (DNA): TGCGCCAGCAGCCATTCCGGGACAGGGCCCTACGAGCAGTACTTC. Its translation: CASSHSGTGPYEQYF.

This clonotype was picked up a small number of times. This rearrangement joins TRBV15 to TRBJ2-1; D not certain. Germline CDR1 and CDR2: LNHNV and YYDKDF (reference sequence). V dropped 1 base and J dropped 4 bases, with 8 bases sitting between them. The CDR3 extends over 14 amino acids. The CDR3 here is CATSRAQVYNEQFF. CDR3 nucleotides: TGTGCCACCAGCAGAGCCCAGGTTTACAATGAGCAGTTCTTC.

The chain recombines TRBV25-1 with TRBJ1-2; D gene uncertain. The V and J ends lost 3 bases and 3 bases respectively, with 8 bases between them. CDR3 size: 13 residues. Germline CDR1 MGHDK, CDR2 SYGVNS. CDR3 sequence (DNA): TGTGCCAGCAGTGATTCCCCACACTATGGCTACACCTTC. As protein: CASSDSPHYGYTF.

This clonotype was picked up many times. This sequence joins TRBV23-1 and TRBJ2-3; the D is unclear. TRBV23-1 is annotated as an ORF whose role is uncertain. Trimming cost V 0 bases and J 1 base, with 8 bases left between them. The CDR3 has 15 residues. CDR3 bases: TGCGCCAGCAGTCAATCCTACTGCTGCACAGATACGCAGTATTTT. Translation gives CASSQSYCCTDTQYF.

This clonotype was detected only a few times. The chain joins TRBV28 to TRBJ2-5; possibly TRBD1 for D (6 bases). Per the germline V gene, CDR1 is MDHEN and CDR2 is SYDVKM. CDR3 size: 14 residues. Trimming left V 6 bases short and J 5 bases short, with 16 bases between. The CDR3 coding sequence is TGTGCCAGCAGCCCGGACAGCCCGGGGGAGACCCAGTACTTC. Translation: CASSPDSPGETQYF.

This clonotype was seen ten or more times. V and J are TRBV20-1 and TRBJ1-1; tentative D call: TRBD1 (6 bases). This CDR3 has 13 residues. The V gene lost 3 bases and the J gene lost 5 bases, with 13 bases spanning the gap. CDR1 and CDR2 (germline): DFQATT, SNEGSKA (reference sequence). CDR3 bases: TGCAGTGCTAGGAGCAGGGGAGGTACTGAAGCTTTCTTT. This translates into CSARSRGGTEAFF.

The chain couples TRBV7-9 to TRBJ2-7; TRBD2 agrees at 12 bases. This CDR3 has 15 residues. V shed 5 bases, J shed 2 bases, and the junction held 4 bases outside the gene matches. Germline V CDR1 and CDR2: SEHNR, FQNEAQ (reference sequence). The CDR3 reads CASSPRLAGAYEQYF. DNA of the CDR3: TGTGCCAGCAGCCCTCGACTAGCGGGAGCCTACGAGCAGTACTTC.

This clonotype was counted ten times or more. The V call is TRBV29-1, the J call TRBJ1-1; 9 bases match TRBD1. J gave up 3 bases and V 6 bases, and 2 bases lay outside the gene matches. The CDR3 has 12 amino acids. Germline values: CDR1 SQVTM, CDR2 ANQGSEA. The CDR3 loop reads CSVRTGDTEAFF. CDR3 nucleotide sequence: TGCAGCGTAAGGACAGGGGACACTGAAGCTTTCTTT.

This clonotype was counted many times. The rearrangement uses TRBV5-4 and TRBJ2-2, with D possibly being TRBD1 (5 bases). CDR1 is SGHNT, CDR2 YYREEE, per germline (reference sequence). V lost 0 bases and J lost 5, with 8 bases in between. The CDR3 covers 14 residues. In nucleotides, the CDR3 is TGTGCCAGCAGCTTGGACAGGAGAACCGGGGAGCTGTTTTTT. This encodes CASSLDRRTGELFF.

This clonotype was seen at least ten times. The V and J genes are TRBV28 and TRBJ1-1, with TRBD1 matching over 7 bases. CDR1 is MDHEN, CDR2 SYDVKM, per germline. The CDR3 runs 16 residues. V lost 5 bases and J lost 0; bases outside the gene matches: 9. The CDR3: CASSPLTTGLNTEAFF. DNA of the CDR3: TGTGCCAGCAGTCCCCTAACGACAGGGTTGAACACTGAAGCTTTCTTT.

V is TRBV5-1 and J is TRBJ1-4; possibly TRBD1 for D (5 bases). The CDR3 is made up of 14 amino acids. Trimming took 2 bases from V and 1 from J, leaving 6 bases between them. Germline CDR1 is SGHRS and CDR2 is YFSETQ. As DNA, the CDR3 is TGCGCCAGCAGCTTAGGGGAAACTAATGAAAAACTGTTTTTT. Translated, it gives CASSLGETNEKLFF. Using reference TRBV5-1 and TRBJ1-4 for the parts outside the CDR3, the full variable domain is KAGVTQTPRYLIKTRGQQVTLSCSPISGHRSVSWYQQTPGQGLQFLFEYFSETQRNKGNFPGRFSGRQFSNSRSEMNVSTLELGDSALYLCASSLGETNEKLFFGSGTQLSVL.

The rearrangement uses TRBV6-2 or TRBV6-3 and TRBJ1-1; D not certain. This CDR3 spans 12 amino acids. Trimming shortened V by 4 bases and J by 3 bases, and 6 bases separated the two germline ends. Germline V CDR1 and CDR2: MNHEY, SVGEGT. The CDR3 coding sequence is TGTGCCAGCAGTTGGACCGACACTGAAGCTTTCTTT. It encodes CASSWTDTEAFF.

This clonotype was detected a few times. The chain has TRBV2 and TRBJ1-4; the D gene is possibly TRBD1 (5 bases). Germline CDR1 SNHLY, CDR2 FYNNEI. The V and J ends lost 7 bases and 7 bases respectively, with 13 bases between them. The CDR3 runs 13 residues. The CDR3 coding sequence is TGTGCCAGCAAATGGGGGGAGCGTGAAAAACTGTTTTTT. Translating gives CASKWGEREKLFF.

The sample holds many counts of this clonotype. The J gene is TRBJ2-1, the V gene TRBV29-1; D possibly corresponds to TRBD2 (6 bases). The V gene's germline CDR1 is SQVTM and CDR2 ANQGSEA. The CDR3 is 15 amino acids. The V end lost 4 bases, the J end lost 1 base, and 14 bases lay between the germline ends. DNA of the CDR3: TGCAGCGTTGCCCGGGGGTCAACTTCCTACAATGAGCAGTTCTTC. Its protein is CSVARGSTSYNEQFF.

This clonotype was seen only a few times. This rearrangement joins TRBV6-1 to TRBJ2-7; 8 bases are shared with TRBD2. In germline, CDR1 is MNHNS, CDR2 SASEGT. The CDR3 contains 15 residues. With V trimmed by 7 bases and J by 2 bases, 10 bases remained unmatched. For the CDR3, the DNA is TGTGCCAGCACCATTGGGCGGGAGGACCCCTACGAGCAGTACTTC. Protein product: CASTIGREDPYEQYF.

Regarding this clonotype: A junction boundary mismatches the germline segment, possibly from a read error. The CDR3 DNA is TGTGCTAGCAGCGCGGGGGGAGTGAACGAGCAGTACTTC. Protein product: CASSAGGVNEQYF. V usage is TRBV7-7 and J usage is TRBJ2-7; 8 nucleotides align to TRBD2. The CDR3 loop spans 13 amino acids. Per germline, CDR1 SSHAT and CDR2 FNYEAQ (reference sequence).

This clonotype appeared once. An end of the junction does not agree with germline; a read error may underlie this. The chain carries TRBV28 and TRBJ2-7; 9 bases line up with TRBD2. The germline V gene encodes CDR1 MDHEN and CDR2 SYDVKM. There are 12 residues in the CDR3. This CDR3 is CANTAGGYEQYF. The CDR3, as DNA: TGTGCCAACACAGCGGGAGGCTACGAGCAGTACTTT.

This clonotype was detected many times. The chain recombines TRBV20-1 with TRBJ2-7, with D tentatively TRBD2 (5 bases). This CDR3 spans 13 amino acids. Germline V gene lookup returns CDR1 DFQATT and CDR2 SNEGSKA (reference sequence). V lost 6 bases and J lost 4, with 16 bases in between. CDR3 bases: TGCAGTGCCAGTATTGGAGGACGGTACGAGCAGTACTTC. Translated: CSASIGGRYEQYF.

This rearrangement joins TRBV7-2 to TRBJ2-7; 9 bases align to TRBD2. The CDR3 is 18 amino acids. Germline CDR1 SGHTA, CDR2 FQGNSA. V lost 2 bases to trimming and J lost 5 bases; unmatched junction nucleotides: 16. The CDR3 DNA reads TGTGCCAGCAGCTTACCACTCTACTTTAGCGGGAGTTCTAACGAGCAGTACTTC. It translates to CASSLPLYFSGSSNEQYF.